This TCR beta chain stems from a study of PD-1 blockade in classical Hodgkin lymphoma. The CDR3 is 17 residues long. Germline-derived CDR1 and CDR2 are LNHNV and YYDKDF (reference sequence). With V trimmed by 0 bases and J by 7 bases, 11 bases remained unmatched. Autologous stem cell transplantation was followed by relapse in every patient, and brentuximab vedotin exposure varied. Complete response, partial response or progressive disease was recorded as best response. Findings and caveats of the study: As was reported, newly diagnosed patients showed lower baseline TCR diversity than healthy donors did. Whatever underlies the repertoire differences (possibly disease activity or prior therapy) remains undefined. Nivolumab initiated under 1 year post-ASCT led to patient exclusion.

Of note for this clone: The antigen is undetermined.

Assay: immunoSEQ multiplex PCR; the TCRdb copy retains only in-frame clones and omits some. The data hold 41,000 or so clones, with about 70% observed a single time. The sequencing used peripheral blood mononuclear cells (PBMCs), collected at baseline. The genes are TRBV15 and TRBJ1-1; 10 bases fit TRBD1. This clonotype was obtained from a human donor with classical Hodgkin lymphoma. The DNA of the CDR3 is TGTGCCACCAGCAGAGATATAGGGACAGGGGCCGGTTTTGAAGCTTTCTTT. Protein: CATSRDIGTGAGFEAFF.